These T cell receptor beta chains were read from a single sample in a study of blood T cell repertoires in COVID-19. Generated by immunoSEQ multiplex PCR, the TCRdb table keeps only in-frame clones and is missing some. The repertoire includes about 280,000 clones, approximately 83% of them detected once, and 10% to 15% sits in the top ten. Sequencing was done on a sample of peripheral blood. Receptor source: a human donor in a cohort sampled during active COVID-19. Both conserved end residues are part of each CDR3. A D gene is named only where the DNA matches it firmly. Not every row has a clone size; where given, it reads once, few, many or a size class.

CDR3 protein: CATRTGGQPQHF
CDR3 DNA: TGTGCCACCCGGACAGGGGGTCAGCCCCAGCATTTT
J gene: TRBJ1-5
clone size: -
V gene: TRBV28
D gene: TRBD1

CDR3 protein: CASSPHPRDEQYF
CDR3 DNA: TGTGCCAGCAGCCCTCACCCGAGAGATGAGCAGTACTTC
J gene: TRBJ2-7
clone size: -
V gene: TRBV5-5
D gene: -

CDR3 protein: CASSEYGTGVPAFF
CDR3 DNA: TGTGCCAGCAGTGAATACGGGACAGGGGTCCCCGCTTTCTTT
J gene: TRBJ1-1
clone size: -
V gene: TRBV25-1
D gene: TRBD1

CDR3 protein: CATSDDRKKKGYTF
CDR3 DNA: TGTGCCACCAGTGATGACAGGAAAAAAAAGGGCTACACCTTC
J gene: TRBJ1-2
clone size: -
V gene: TRBV24-1
D gene: -

CDR3 protein: CASRFSGRAVYEQFF
CDR3 DNA: TGTGCCAGCAGGTTTAGCGGGAGGGCCGTTTATGAGCAGTTCTTC
J gene: TRBJ2-1
clone size: -
V gene: TRBV7-2
D gene: TRBD2

CDR3 protein: CASSRETGELFF
CDR3 DNA: TGTGCCAGCAGCCGGGAAACCGGGGAGCTGTTTTTT
J gene: TRBJ2-2
clone size: once
V gene: TRBV12-3/TRBV12-4
D gene: -

CDR3 protein: CASSSQGGKTQYF
CDR3 DNA: TGTGCCAGCAGTTCTCAGGGCGGGAAGACCCAGTACTTC
J gene: TRBJ2-5
clone size: -
V gene: TRBV6-2/TRBV6-3
D gene: -

CDR3 protein: CASKSGQGANEQYF
CDR3 DNA: TGTGCCAGTAAGTCGGGACAGGGGGCCAACGAGCAGTACTTC
J gene: TRBJ2-7
clone size: -
V gene: TRBV19
D gene: TRBD1

CDR3 protein: CASRMPGSGANVLTF
CDR3 DNA: TGTGCCAGTAGGATGCCAGGATCTGGGGCCAACGTCCTGACTTTC
J gene: TRBJ2-6
clone size: -
V gene: TRBV19
D gene: -

CDR3 protein: CASSYSGGTEAFF
CDR3 DNA: TGTGCCAGCAGTTACTCGGGCGGGACTGAAGCTTTCTTT
J gene: TRBJ1-1
clone size: -
V gene: TRBV6-2/TRBV6-3
D gene: -

CDR3 protein: CASVLAEGTGELFF
CDR3 DNA: TGTGCCAGCGTTCTCGCGGAAGGCACCGGGGAGCTGTTTTTT
J gene: TRBJ2-2
clone size: -
V gene: TRBV2
D gene: -

CDR3 protein: CASSQDLGRTRAEAFF
CDR3 DNA: TGCGCCAGCAGCCAAGATCTAGGCAGGACTAGGGCTGAAGCTTTCTTT
J gene: TRBJ1-1
clone size: -
V gene: TRBV4-1
D gene: -

CDR3 protein: CASSESGGNRGEQFF
CDR3 DNA: TGCGCCAGCAGTGAGTCTGGAGGTAACAGGGGTGAGCAGTTCTTC
J gene: TRBJ2-1
clone size: -
V gene: TRBV10-2
D gene: TRBD1

CDR3 protein: CASSLEQGGTEAFF
CDR3 DNA: TGTGCCAGCAGCTTGGAACAGGGCGGCACTGAAGCTTTCTTT
J gene: TRBJ1-1
clone size: -
V gene: TRBV5-4
D gene: -

CDR3 protein: CASQPTAGETGYEQYF
CDR3 DNA: TGTGCCAGTCAACCAACCGCGGGAGAGACTGGCTACGAGCAGTACTTC
J gene: TRBJ2-7
clone size: -
V gene: TRBV28
D gene: TRBD2

CDR3 protein: CASSYSGSDRGNQPQHF
CDR3 DNA: TGTGCCAGCAGTTACTCGGGTAGTGACAGGGGCAATCAGCCCCAGCATTTT
J gene: TRBJ1-5
clone size: -
V gene: TRBV6-8
D gene: TRBD1

CDR3 protein: CASSNSRQVAYTF
CDR3 DNA: TGTGCCAGCAGCAATTCTAGACAGGTCGCCTACACCTTC
J gene: TRBJ1-2
clone size: -
V gene: TRBV6-2/TRBV6-3
D gene: -

CDR3 protein: CASSLGVAGEADTQYF
CDR3 DNA: TGTGCCAGCAGCTTAGGGGTAGCGGGAGAGGCAGATACGCAGTATTTT
J gene: TRBJ2-3
clone size: -
V gene: TRBV7-9
D gene: TRBD2

CDR3 protein: CAWSGTGYNSPLHF
CDR3 DNA: TGTGCCTGGAGTGGGACAGGCTATAATTCACCCCTCCACTTT
J gene: TRBJ1-6
clone size: -
V gene: TRBV30
D gene: TRBD1

CDR3 protein: CASSRMSGSYEQYF
CDR3 DNA: TGTGCCAGCAGCCGAATGTCGGGCTCCTACGAGCAGTACTTC
J gene: TRBJ2-7
clone size: -
V gene: TRBV14
D gene: -

CDR3 protein: CASSHGTSGTQRSYNEQFF
CDR3 DNA: TGCGCCAGCAGCCACGGGACTAGCGGGACCCAACGCTCCTACAATGAGCAGTTCTTC
J gene: TRBJ2-1
clone size: -
V gene: TRBV4-1
D gene: TRBD2

CDR3 protein: CATSERQGYEQYF
CDR3 DNA: TGTGCCACCAGTGAAAGACAGGGCTACGAGCAGTACTTC
J gene: TRBJ2-7
clone size: -
V gene: TRBV24-1
D gene: TRBD1

CDR3 protein: CASSLFGRGETQYF
CDR3 DNA: TGTGCCAGCAGCTTATTCGGGAGGGGAGAGACCCAGTACTTC
J gene: TRBJ2-5
clone size: -
V gene: TRBV7-2
D gene: TRBD2

CDR3 protein: CASTARGGTEAFF
CDR3 DNA: TGTGCCAGCACCGCCCGGGGAGGCACTGAAGCTTTCTTT
J gene: TRBJ1-1
clone size: -
V gene: TRBV6-5
D gene: -

CDR3 protein: CASLDGKNIQYF
CDR3 DNA: TGTGCCAGCCTAGACGGCAAAAACATTCAGTACTTC
J gene: TRBJ2-4
clone size: -
V gene: TRBV27
D gene: -

CDR3 protein: CASSYEQGAPYNEQFF
CDR3 DNA: TGTGCCAGCAGTTATGAGCAGGGGGCCCCTTACAATGAGCAGTTCTTC
J gene: TRBJ2-1
clone size: -
V gene: TRBV6-6
D gene: TRBD1

CDR3 protein: CASSSGLVKETQYF
CDR3 DNA: TGTGCCAGCAGCTCTGGACTAGTCAAAGAGACCCAGTACTTC
J gene: TRBJ2-5
clone size: -
V gene: TRBV5-6
D gene: TRBD2

CDR3 protein: CSASGTGTLFMNTEAFF
CDR3 DNA: TGCAGTGCGAGTGGGACCGGGACACTTTTTATGAACACTGAAGCTTTCTTT
J gene: TRBJ1-1
clone size: -
V gene: TRBV20-1
D gene: -

CDR3 protein: CASSLVPGLAGSNEQFF
CDR3 DNA: TGTGCCAGCAGCTTGGTCCCGGGACTAGCGGGATCCAATGAGCAGTTCTTC
J gene: TRBJ2-1
clone size: -
V gene: TRBV11-2
D gene: TRBD2

CDR3 protein: CASSELLSAGKLFF
CDR3 DNA: TGTGCCAGCAGTGAACTGCTCTCTGCCGGAAAACTGTTTTTT
J gene: TRBJ1-4
clone size: -
V gene: TRBV2
D gene: -

CDR3 protein: CASSLNNRAPGDTDTQYF
CDR3 DNA: TGTGCCAGCAGCTTAAACAACAGGGCCCCCGGAGACACAGATACGCAGTATTTT
J gene: TRBJ2-3
clone size: -
V gene: TRBV7-9
D gene: -

CDR3 protein: CASSLAGSLLKAFF
CDR3 DNA: TGTGCCAGCAGCTTAGCGGGATCCCTCCTGAAAGCTTTCTTT
J gene: TRBJ1-1
clone size: -
V gene: TRBV11-2
D gene: -

CDR3 protein: CASSRDSNEKLFF
CDR3 DNA: TGTGCCAGCTCACGGGACAGCAATGAAAAACTGTTTTTT
J gene: TRBJ1-4
clone size: many
V gene: TRBV18
D gene: TRBD1

CDR3 protein: CASSRQGSQLSGNTIYF
CDR3 DNA: TGTGCCAGCAGCCGACAGGGAAGTCAACTCTCTGGAAACACCATATATTTT
J gene: TRBJ1-3
clone size: once
V gene: TRBV5-6
D gene: TRBD1

CDR3 protein: CATSRDREGGYEQYF
CDR3 DNA: TGTGCCACCAGCAGAGATCGCGAAGGGGGCTACGAGCAGTACTTC
J gene: TRBJ2-7
clone size: -
V gene: TRBV15
D gene: -

CDR3 protein: CASRLPAGELFF
CDR3 DNA: TGTGCCAGCAGACTCCCTGCCGGGGAGCTGTTTTTT
J gene: TRBJ2-2
clone size: -
V gene: TRBV6-6
D gene: -

CDR3 protein: CASSTFSGRGSYEQYF
CDR3 DNA: TGTGCCAGCAGTACTTTCAGCGGGAGGGGGTCCTACGAGCAGTACTTC
J gene: TRBJ2-7
clone size: -
V gene: TRBV6-2/TRBV6-3
D gene: TRBD2

CDR3 protein: CASSEAAGGWETQYF
CDR3 DNA: TGTGCCAGCAGTGAGGCGGCGGGAGGTTGGGAGACCCAGTACTTC
J gene: TRBJ2-5
clone size: -
V gene: TRBV2
D gene: TRBD2

CDR3 protein: CASSPVLPGAGEKLFF
CDR3 DNA: TGTGCCAGCTCACCGGTCTTACCAGGGGCAGGGGAAAAACTGTTTTTT
J gene: TRBJ1-4
clone size: once
V gene: TRBV18
D gene: -

CDR3 protein: CASSPRGLRGLEDNEQFF
CDR3 DNA: TGTGCCAGCAGCCCTAGGGGGCTCAGGGGGCTGGAGGACAATGAGCAGTTCTTC
J gene: TRBJ2-1
clone size: -
V gene: TRBV7-9
D gene: TRBD1

CDR3 protein: CASSPMNSNQPQHF
CDR3 DNA: TGTGCCAGCTCACCCATGAACAGTAATCAGCCCCAGCATTTT
J gene: TRBJ1-5
clone size: -
V gene: TRBV18
D gene: -

CDR3 protein: CSVNPRGANTEAFF
CDR3 DNA: TGCAGCGTTAATCCCCGGGGGGCGAACACTGAAGCTTTCTTT
J gene: TRBJ1-1
clone size: -
V gene: TRBV29-1
D gene: -

CDR3 protein: CASSSLAGPAEQYF
CDR3 DNA: TGTGCCAGCAGCTCCTTAGCGGGGCCCGCCGAGCAGTACTTC
J gene: TRBJ2-7
clone size: few
V gene: TRBV7-2
D gene: TRBD2